This T cell receptor beta chain appears in the sequencing data of a study of T cell responses to AZD1222 COVID-19 vaccine. TCRdb's copy holds only in-frame clones and misses some; the assay was immunoSEQ multiplex PCR. The data contain 150,000 to 180,000 clones, 88% of them singletons. To note about this clone: At the DNA level, this CDR3 is encoded by other sequences in the same sample as well.

The CDR3 consists of 13 residues. Deletions cut 2 bases from V and 2 bases from J, with 6 bases between. CDR1 MDHEN and CDR2 SYDVKM come from the germline V gene. The TCR sequence derives from an adult in good health. The chain joins TRBV28 to TRBJ1-2, with D possibly matching TRBD1 (5 bases). Sequencing used peripheral blood, obtained on day 0 of AZD1222 vaccination. The CDR3: CASSLDRNYGYTF. CDR3 nucleotides: TGTGCCAGCAGTTTAGACAGAAACTATGGCTACACCTTC.